This T cell receptor beta chain was profiled in a study of T cell changes during pregnancy in multiple sclerosis. The germline V gene encodes CDR1 SGHTA and CDR2 FQGNSA. V shed 5 bases and J 7 bases; nucleotides not matched to a gene: 12. The CDR3 length is 16 residues. Generated by immunoSEQ multiplex PCR, the TCRdb table keeps only in-frame clones and is missing some. The table records 100,000 or so clones, around 94% of them present only once. This material consisted of peripheral blood, taken after pregnancy. The clonotype comes from a female donor in good health, enrolled as a control in a pregnancy study. The chain has TRBV7-2 and TRBJ2-3; the match to TRBD2 covers 10 bases. The CDR3 nucleotides are TGTGCCAGCAGCCGGGTGGTAGCGGGAGGAATGAATACGCAGTATTTT. As protein: CASSRVVAGGMNTQYF.